Reported below is one T cell receptor beta chain. Assay: immunoSEQ multiplex PCR; the TCRdb copy retains only in-frame clones and omits some. The repertoire holds 250,000 to 350,000 clones, with around 87% as singletons. These data belong to a study of blood T cell repertoires in COVID-19. Study details: COVID-19 samples, acute and convalescent, were from the United States, Italy and Spain.

The TCR comes from a woman in her late teens or twenties with acute COVID-19. The specimen was PBMCs or T cells enriched from blood (not recorded which).

DNA of the CDR3: TGTGCCAGCCGGGGGGTTTACAATGAGCAGTTCTTC. Translated: CASRGVYNEQFF. J is TRBJ2-1 and V is TRBV6-5, with 7 bases that match TRBD2. CDR1 and CDR2 from the germline V gene are MNHEY and SVGAGI. V lost 8 bases to trimming and J lost 4 bases; unmatched junction nucleotides: 2. This CDR3 contains 12 residues.